These 23 T cell receptor beta chains were sequenced from one sample in a study of blood T cell repertoires in COVID-19. Only in-frame clones appear in the TCRdb table, and some are missing; sequencing was by immunoSEQ multiplex PCR. The table includes about 270,000 clones, 85% to 95% detected once. The sample taken for sequencing was PBMCs or T cells enriched from blood (not recorded which). The source of these receptors is a man in his forties or fifties who had been exposed to COVID-19.

CDR3 sequence (DNA): TGCAGCGTTGAGGCGGGGGTCCTAAACACTGAAGCTTTCTTT. Encoded protein: CSVEAGVLNTEAFF. The rearrangement joins TRBV29-1 to TRBJ1-1; D is possibly TRBD1 (5 bases). Trimming removed 3 bases at V and 2 bases at J, with 13 bases between. The germline gives CDR1 SQVTM, CDR2 ANQGSEA. This CDR3 region has 14 residues.

The chain has TRBV24-1 and TRBJ1-1, with TRBD1 matching 7 bases. Per the germline V gene, CDR1 is KGHDR and CDR2 is SFDVKD. J lost 4 bases, V lost 6 bases, and 7 bases had no gene match. The CDR3 is made up of 14 amino acids. The DNA of the CDR3 is TGTGCCACCAGTTCAACCAGGGGGAGCACTGAAGCTTTCTTT. Its protein is CATSSTRGSTEAFF.

This chain's CDR3 is CASSYSADSSYEQYF. DNA for the CDR3: TGTGCCAGCAGTTACTCGGCGGACTCAAGCTACGAGCAGTACTTC. The V gene is TRBV6-5, the J gene TRBJ2-7, with D perhaps matching TRBD2 (5 bases). The CDR3 is 15 amino acids. V lost 0 bases to trimming and J lost 3 bases, with 12 bases between them. The germline V gene encodes CDR1 MNHEY and CDR2 SVGAGI.

The chain links TRBV19 to TRBJ2-7; 7 bases fit TRBD1. This CDR3 region has 14 residues. After removal of 3 bases from V and 2 bases from J, the junction contained 4 bases not matched to a gene. From germline, CDR1 is LNHDA and CDR2 SQIVND (reference sequence). The CDR3 DNA sequence: TGTGCCAGTAGTATCGCCGGGACAGCCTACGAGCAGTACTTC. It is translated as CASSIAGTAYEQYF. The entire variable domain, with the rest obtained from reference TRBV19 and TRBJ2-7, is as follows: DGGITQSPKYLFRKEGQNVTLSCEQNLNHDAMYWYRQDPGQGLRLIYYSQIVNDFQKGDIAEGYSVSREKKESFPLTVTSAQKNPTAFYLCASSIAGTAYEQYFGPGTRLTVT.

The rearrangement joins TRBV28 to TRBJ1-3; 9 bases fit TRBD1. V lost 6 bases, J lost 7 bases, and 13 bases stayed unmatched. The CDR3 runs to 16 residues. Germline V CDR1 and CDR2: MDHEN, SYDVKM. The CDR3 loop reads CASSPRDRVIGNTIYF. CDR3 nucleotide sequence: TGTGCCAGCAGCCCCCGGGACAGGGTTATTGGGAACACCATATATTTT.

The V gene is TRBV6-5, the J gene TRBJ1-2, with a tentative D call TRBD1 (5 bases). The V and J ends lost 6 bases and 5 bases respectively, with 13 bases between them. The CDR3 is made up of 13 amino acids. CDR1 and CDR2 (germline): MNHEY, SVGAGI. For the CDR3, the DNA is TGTGCCAGCAGGGTGGACAAATTGTATGGCTACACCTTC. Translation: CASRVDKLYGYTF.

V and J are TRBV4-1 and TRBJ2-7, with 8 nucleotides matching TRBD2. The CDR3 covers 16 residues. Germline assignment: CDR1 MGHRA and CDR2 YSYEKL. The V segment lost 4 bases and the J segment 4 bases; nucleotides outside the gene matches: 12. The CDR3 loop reads CASSRGTGTSRYEQYF. CDR3 DNA sequence: TGCGCCAGCAGCCGGGGAACCGGGACTAGTCGGTACGAGCAGTACTTC.

The chain joins TRBV5-1 to TRBJ2-2, with 9 bases lining up with TRBD1. The V gene end was trimmed by 3 bases and the J gene end by 4 bases; junction bases not matched to a gene: 7. The germline gives CDR1 SGHRS, CDR2 YFSETQ. This CDR3 spans 16 amino acids. The CDR3 reads CASSSHGTGLTGELFF. CDR3 DNA sequence: TGCGCCAGCAGCTCACACGGGACAGGGCTCACCGGGGAGCTGTTTTTT.

This chain uses TRBV11-2 with TRBJ2-7, with D perhaps matching TRBD2 (5 bases). CDR1 and CDR2 (germline): SGHAT, FQNNGV. CDR3 length: 16 amino acids. V was shortened by 4 bases and J by 0 bases, with 16 bases between the two germline ends. CDR3 region: CASSSSGFESSYEQYF. The CDR3 DNA reads TGTGCCAGCAGCTCTTCGGGATTTGAGAGCTCCTACGAGCAGTACTTC.

The chain uses TRBV28 and TRBJ2-7; D perhaps matches TRBD2 (5 bases). Germline assignment: CDR1 MDHEN and CDR2 SYDVKM. This CDR3 is built from 14 residues. The V end was cut by 8 bases, the J end by 4 bases, with 18 bases between. The CDR3 protein is CASRSTAEFYEQYF. In nucleotides, the CDR3 is TGTGCCAGCCGAAGCACAGCGGAATTTTACGAGCAGTACTTC.

The gene calls are TRBV29-1 and TRBJ2-2; 10 positions agree with TRBD2. There are 14 residues in the CDR3. The V gene's germline CDR1 is SQVTM and CDR2 ANQGSEA. J gave up 6 bases and V 2 bases, and 3 bases lay outside the gene matches. In DNA form, the CDR3 reads TGCAGCGTTGAAACTAGCGGGATCGCCGGGGAGCTGTTTTTT. Encoded protein: CSVETSGIAGELFF.

The chain uses TRBV10-3 and TRBJ2-7; TRBD1 matches 10 bases. With V trimmed by 5 bases and J by 4 bases, 11 bases remained unmatched. This CDR3 region has 16 residues. Germline CDR1 ENHRY, CDR2 SYGVKD. As DNA, the CDR3 is TGTGCCATCAGTCAAGTGGACAGGGGGATCAAATACGAGCAGTACTTC. As protein: CAISQVDRGIKYEQYF.

The CDR3 reads CASRTTGKSEQFF. CDR3 DNA: TGTGCCAGCAGAACGACAGGGAAGTCTGAGCAGTTCTTC. The gene calls are TRBV6-5 and TRBJ2-1; 7 bases match TRBD1. Germline trimming cut 6 bases from V and 9 bases from J; bases unmatched to any gene: 8. The CDR3 length is 13 residues. CDR1 is MNHEY, CDR2 SVGAGI, per germline.

The chain carries TRBV24-1 and TRBJ2-1, with D perhaps matching TRBD1 (5 bases). Germline V gene sequence: CDR1 KGHDR, CDR2 SFDVKD. The CDR3 extends over 16 amino acids. V lost 2 bases, J lost 0 bases, and 10 bases lay in between. The chain's CDR3 is CATSDSDSLSYNEQFF. CDR3 coding DNA: TGTGCCACCAGTGATTCCGACAGCCTCTCCTACAATGAGCAGTTCTTC.

CDR3 in amino acids: CASSLERGSVQETQYF. Here the CDR3 DNA reads TGTGCCAGCAGCTTAGAGCGCGGGAGTGTACAAGAGACCCAGTACTTC. The gene calls are TRBV7-6 and TRBJ2-5; 7 bases are shared with TRBD2. Germline V lookup: CDR1 SGHVS, CDR2 FNYEAQ. The CDR3 contains 16 residues. V dropped 1 base and J dropped 2; count of bases not matched to a gene: 7.

The gene calls are TRBV6-5 and TRBJ2-7; 8 bases line up with TRBD1. This CDR3 has 15 residues. Germline V lookup: CDR1 MNHEY, CDR2 SVGAGI. J was trimmed by 2 bases and V by 6 bases; bases with no gene match: 9. In nucleotides, the CDR3 is TGTGCCAGCAGACACCCGCCGGGACAGGCCTACGAGCAGTACTTC. Translation gives CASRHPPGQAYEQYF.

This clone was detected only once. The chain joins TRBV28 to TRBJ2-7; 12 bases agree with TRBD2. The ends lost 7 bases at V and 13 bases at J; junction bases unmatched: 14. The CDR3 totals 14 residues. Germline V CDR1 and CDR2: MDHEN, SYDVKM. In nucleotides, the CDR3 is TGTGCCAGCACCCCAGCCCTAGCGGGAGGGCGGTCTTACTTC. Its protein product is CASTPALAGGRSYF.

This chain joins TRBV27 and TRBJ2-7; 9 positions match TRBD1. This CDR3 is built from 15 residues. Trimming at V came to 8 bases and at J to 5 bases, leaving 13 bases not matched to a gene. The germline gives CDR1 MNHEY, CDR2 SMNVEV (reference sequence). The CDR3 DNA sequence: TGTGCCAGCGGAGATCCGGGACAGGGATATGACGAGCAGTACTTC. This encodes CASGDPGQGYDEQYF.

V is TRBV30 and J is TRBJ2-2; D may be TRBD2 (7 bases). The CDR3 loop spans 18 amino acids. Trimming took off 4 bases at V and 1 base at J, with 22 bases between the two ends. The V gene's germline CDR1 is GTSNPN and CDR2 SVGIG (reference sequence). The CDR3 DNA sequence: TGTGCCTGGACCAACCCCCCGAGGGGGGGCCAGAACACCGGGGAGCTGTTTTTT. Encoded protein: CAWTNPPRGGQNTGELFF.

V is TRBV2 and J is TRBJ2-1; weak D call: TRBD2 (5 bases). Germline V lookup: CDR1 SNHLY, CDR2 FYNNEI. Deletions cut 0 bases from V and 9 bases from J, with 15 bases between. The CDR3 contains 15 residues. CDR3 nucleotide sequence: TGTGCCAGCAGTGAAGCTGGGAGACGGCTAGGTGAGCAGTTCTTC. Translated, it gives CASSEAGRRLGEQFF.

The V gene is TRBV2, the J gene TRBJ2-1; 11 bases match TRBD2. The CDR3 consists of 15 residues. Trimming removed 7 bases from V and 5 bases from J; junction bases left unmatched: 7. Germline V gene lookup returns CDR1 SNHLY and CDR2 FYNNEI. For the CDR3, the DNA is TGTGCCAGCATCACTAGCGGGAGAGTCAACAATGAGCAGTTCTTC. It is translated as CASITSGRVNNEQFF.

This chain joins TRBV27 and TRBJ2-7; maybe TRBD2 (6 bases). The CDR3 length is 13 residues. V was clipped by 3 bases and J by 7 bases, with 13 bases between them. The germline gives CDR1 MNHEY, CDR2 SMNVEV (reference sequence). The CDR3 spells CASSLPGVREQYF. The CDR3 DNA follows: TGTGCCAGCAGTTTGCCGGGGGTACGTGAGCAGTACTTC.

The chain is built from TRBV11-2 and TRBJ2-1, with TRBD2 matching over 9 bases. J gave up 5 bases and V 1 base, and 3 bases lay outside the gene matches. CDR1 and CDR2 (germline): SGHAT, FQNNGV. The CDR3 extends over 15 amino acids. The CDR3 region is CASSLGLAAHNEQFF. As DNA, the CDR3 is TGTGCCAGCAGCTTAGGACTAGCGGCCCACAATGAGCAGTTCTTC.